The 28 T cell receptor beta chains presented below share a single source sample, sequenced in a study of brain T cells in children with intractable seizures. Clones were read by immunoSEQ multiplex PCR, and TCRdb kept only the in-frame ones, dropping some. The sample has about 320,000 clones, over 90% seen once; the top ten hold roughly 5.7%. Time point denoted: blood from clinic visit 5 months post-surgery; TSC patient then seizure free. The starting material was peripheral blood, obtained more than 4 months after surgery. These receptors came from a boy under two years old with tuberous sclerosis and intractable seizures.

The gene calls are TRBV9 and TRBJ2-3, with a possible D match to TRBD1 (6 bases). Germline-derived CDR1 and CDR2 are SGDLS and YYNGEE. CDR3 size: 16 residues. The germline V and J ends were trimmed by 3 bases and 0 bases, with 14 bases remaining between them. This CDR3 is CASSATGGGSTDTQYF. The CDR3 bases are TGTGCCAGCAGCGCTACTGGGGGCGGGAGCACAGATACGCAGTATTTT.

This chain connects TRBV11-2 to TRBJ2-3; TRBD2 might be the D (5 bases). Germline assignment: CDR1 SGHAT and CDR2 FQNNGV. V lost 1 base and J lost 6, with 14 bases in between. The CDR3 contains 15 residues. The CDR3 sequence: CASSLGLAGYDTQYF. DNA for the CDR3: TGTGCCAGCAGCTTAGGTCTAGCAGGTTACGATACGCAGTATTTT. The full variable domain, in which reference TRBV11-2 and TRBJ2-3 provide the parts outside the CDR3, is EAGVAQSPRYKIIEKRQSVAFWCNPISGHATLYWYQQILGQGPKLLIQFQNNGVVDDSQLPKDRFSAERLKGVDSTLKIQPAKLEDSAVYLCASSLGLAGYDTQYFGPGTRLTVL.

This chain links TRBV24-1 with TRBJ1-3; no firm D call. V was pared by 4 bases and J by 6 bases, with 9 bases between. The V gene's germline CDR1 is KGHDR and CDR2 SFDVKD. The CDR3 extends over 13 amino acids. The DNA for the CDR3 is TGTGCCACCAGTGACAGTCTGGAAAACACCATATATTTT. Translating gives CATSDSLENTIYF.

The V and J genes are TRBV4-1 and TRBJ2-4, with 7 bases identical to TRBD1. The junction had 9 bases not matched to a gene; V was cut back by 7 bases and J by 0 bases. The CDR3 has 16 amino acids. Germline CDR1 is MGHRA and CDR2 is YSYEKL. CDR3 nucleotides: TGCGCCAGCACGATAACAGGGGAACTAGCCAAAAACATTCAGTACTTC. Translated: CASTITGELAKNIQYF.

This rearrangement joins TRBV9 to TRBJ2-7; the D call may be TRBD1 or TRBD2 (6 bases each). Trimming took off 4 bases at V and 6 bases at J, with 17 bases between the two ends. CDR1 is SGDLS and CDR2 is YYNGEE in the germline V gene. The CDR3 totals 14 residues. The CDR3 loop is CASSSRGDVGEQYF. CDR3 in DNA: TGTGCCAGCAGCTCAAGGGGGGATGTGGGCGAGCAGTACTTC.

The V call is TRBV4-1, the J call TRBJ2-7; no clear D gene. Germline CDR1 and CDR2: MGHRA and YSYEKL. V was clipped by 1 base and J by 3 bases, with 13 bases between them. The CDR3 consists of 15 residues. The CDR3 DNA is TGCGCCAGCAGCCAAGTGCCTAGTAGGAGCTACGAGCAGTACTTC. Translated: CASSQVPSRSYEQYF.

This chain uses TRBV6-5 with TRBJ2-7; 9 nucleotides agree with TRBD2. CDR1 is MNHEY, CDR2 SVGAGI, per germline. V shed 6 bases and J 0 bases; nucleotides not matched to a gene: 6. This CDR3 contains 15 residues. As DNA, the CDR3 is TGTGCCAGCAGAGCCCTAGCGGGGACCTCCTACGAGCAGTACTTC. It codes for CASRALAGTSYEQYF.

J is TRBJ2-4 and V is TRBV4-1; D is unresolved. The V and J ends lost 1 base and 0 bases respectively, with 13 bases between them. The CDR3 extends over 17 amino acids. Germline V gene data show CDR1 as MGHRA and CDR2 as YSYEKL. Here the CDR3 DNA reads TGCGCCAGCAGCCAAGTCTCCCCCGGTGTAGCCAAAAACATTCAGTACTTC. Translating gives CASSQVSPGVAKNIQYF.

The J gene is TRBJ1-2, the V gene TRBV2; 8 positions agree with TRBD1. Germline V CDR1 and CDR2: SNHLY, FYNNEI. The CDR3 runs 14 residues. The trim removed 5 bases at V and 5 bases at J, leaving 7 bases unmatched. The CDR3 here is CASSLGQGWYGYTF. CDR3 in DNA: TGTGCCAGCAGTCTAGGACAGGGATGGTATGGCTACACCTTC.

The CDR3 region has the DNA TGTGCCAGCGAAGGGGATTTCGGTCAGCCCCAGCATTTT. This encodes CASEGDFGQPQHF. The V and J genes are TRBV2 and TRBJ1-5; weak D call: TRBD1 (5 bases). Germline values: CDR1 SNHLY, CDR2 FYNNEI. V was pared by 8 bases and J by 6 bases, with 14 bases between. This CDR3 is built from 13 residues.

The chain has TRBV24-1 and TRBJ2-4; 9 bases are a match to TRBD2. V was clipped by 3 bases and J by 0 bases; unmatched bases: 17. The CDR3 runs to 21 residues. CDR1 KGHDR and CDR2 SFDVKD come from the germline V gene. The CDR3 DNA is TGTGCCACCAGTGATCCCCCACCCTGGGGTAGCGGGAGTGTAGCCAAAAACATTCAGTACTTC. Amino acids: CATSDPPPWGSGSVAKNIQYF.

V usage is TRBV27 and J usage is TRBJ1-3; D may be TRBD1 (5 bases). CDR1 is MNHEY and CDR2 is SMNVEV in the germline V gene (reference sequence). This CDR3 spans 15 amino acids. Trimming removed 1 base at V and 2 bases at J, with 9 bases between. For the CDR3, the DNA is TGTGCCAGCAGTTTATATCGGGGGGCTGGAAACACCATATATTTT. Amino acid sequence: CASSLYRGAGNTIYF.

This chain links TRBV19 with TRBJ1-2, with TRBD1 identical over 10 bases. V lost 2 bases to trimming and J lost 2 bases; unmatched junction nucleotides: 2. This CDR3 is 15 amino acids long. Germline V CDR1 and CDR2: LNHDA, SQIVND (reference sequence). The CDR3 nucleotides read TGTGCCAGTAGTATACGACAGGGGGCGAACTATGGCTACACCTTC. This translates into CASSIRQGANYGYTF.

In DNA, the CDR3 is TGTGCCAGCAGCCGCGGGGAGGGGAAGGGTGAAAAACTGTTTTTT. Its translation: CASSRGEGKGEKLFF. The rearrangement links TRBV7-9 to TRBJ1-4, with D tentatively TRBD1 (5 bases). From germline, CDR1 is SEHNR and CDR2 FQNEAQ (reference sequence). V lost 5 bases, J lost 7 bases, and 17 bases lay in between. The CDR3 sequence is 15 residues long.

The genes are TRBV7-9 and TRBJ1-2; TRBD1 matches 11 bases. The CDR3 covers 15 residues. V gave up 4 bases and J gave up 4 bases; unmatched junction bases: 5. CDR1 is SEHNR and CDR2 is FQNEAQ in the germline V gene (reference sequence). The CDR3 DNA reads as TGTGCCAGCAGCTGGGGGACAGGGGGGATCTATGGCTACACCTTC. Its translation is CASSWGTGGIYGYTF.

The chain links TRBV6-5 to TRBJ2-7; 10 bases are a match to TRBD2. CDR3 length: 16 amino acids. Germline-derived CDR1 and CDR2 are MNHEY and SVGAGI. Trimming at V came to 0 bases and at J to 2 bases, leaving 4 bases not matched to a gene. The CDR3 reads CASSYSSGRGPYEQYF. CDR3 in DNA: TGTGCCAGCAGTTACTCGAGCGGGAGGGGGCCCTACGAGCAGTACTTC.

The genes are TRBV30 and TRBJ1-1; D is possibly TRBD1 (6 bases). Looked up from germline, CDR1 is GTSNPN and CDR2 is SVGIG (reference sequence). The ends were cut back, 0 bases at V and 11 bases at J, with 13 bases in the middle. The CDR3 runs to 12 residues. The CDR3 nucleotides read TGTGCCTGGAGTGTACACAGGGCGGATGCTTTCTTT. It yields the protein CAWSVHRADAFF.

This clone was seen once. The V call is TRBV28, the J call TRBJ2-1, with 16 bases aligning to TRBD2. In germline, CDR1 is MDHEN, CDR2 SYDVKM. This CDR3 has 18 amino acids. The V segment lost 5 bases and the J segment 2 bases; nucleotides outside the gene matches: 6. This CDR3 reads CASSRGTSGRAAYNEQFF. CDR3 nucleotides: TGTGCCAGCAGTCGCGGGACTAGCGGGAGGGCCGCCTACAATGAGCAGTTCTTC.

This clone was seen once. The rearrangement uses TRBV5-1 and TRBJ2-1; tentatively, D is TRBD1 (6 bases). The CDR3 length is 15 residues. Per germline, CDR1 SGHRS and CDR2 YFSETQ. Trimming cost V 0 bases and J 6 bases, with 13 bases left between them. The CDR3 spells CASSLAGDGTNEQFF. The CDR3 DNA reads as TGCGCCAGCAGCTTGGCAGGGGACGGCACCAATGAGCAGTTCTTC.

The gene calls are TRBV19 and TRBJ1-2; 7 bases agree with TRBD1. The CDR3 has 13 residues. CDR1 LNHDA and CDR2 SQIVND come from the germline V gene (reference sequence). Trimming took 5 bases from V and 5 from J; bases not matched to a gene: 5. The CDR3 region is CASSPTGVYGYTF. For the CDR3, the DNA is TGTGCCAGTAGTCCTACAGGGGTTTATGGCTACACCTTC.

This chain links TRBV6-5 with TRBJ1-5; a possible D gene is TRBD1 (6 bases). The CDR3 length is 13 residues. Looked up from germline, CDR1 is MNHEY and CDR2 is SVGAGI. Trimming stripped 6 bases from V and 6 bases from J, with 12 bases between. In DNA, the CDR3 is TGTGCCAGCAGCGGACAGCAGGGTCAGCCCCAGCATTTT. This sequence encodes CASSGQQGQPQHF.

V and J are TRBV28 and TRBJ2-4; 11 bases map to TRBD2. CDR3 size: 17 residues. The germline CDR1 and CDR2 sequences are MDHEN and SYDVKM. V dropped 2 bases and J dropped 7; count of bases not matched to a gene: 10. CDR3 region: CASSLKHRLAGLNIQYF. The CDR3 DNA follows: TGTGCCAGCAGTTTAAAACACCGACTAGCGGGACTCAACATTCAGTACTTC.

The chain links TRBV19 to TRBJ2-3, with 9 bases fitting TRBD2. The V segment lost 5 bases and the J segment 5 bases; nucleotides outside the gene matches: 8. The CDR3 runs 15 residues. Germline V gives CDR1 LNHDA, CDR2 SQIVND (reference sequence). The DNA of the CDR3 is TGTGCCAGTAGTCCCACGGCGGGAGGGGTAGATACGCAGTATTTT. As protein: CASSPTAGGVDTQYF.

The chain links TRBV30 to TRBJ2-1; 8 bases are shared with TRBD2. The CDR3 is 15 amino acids. Germline assignment: CDR1 GTSNPN and CDR2 SVGIG (reference sequence). The junction had 4 bases not matched to a gene; V was cut back by 1 base and J by 2 bases. The CDR3 spells CAWSGSGAPYNEQFF. The CDR3 DNA reads TGTGCCTGGAGTGGTAGCGGGGCCCCCTACAATGAGCAGTTCTTC. The whole variable domain, filled in from reference TRBV30 and TRBJ2-1, reads SQTIHQWPATLVQPVGSPLSLECTVEGTSNPNLYWYRQAAGRGLQLLFYSVGIGQISSEVPQNLSASRPQDRQFILSSKKLLLSDSGFYLCAWSGSGAPYNEQFFGPGTRLTVL.

The V gene is TRBV5-5, the J gene TRBJ2-1, with TRBD2 matching 9 bases. Trimming removed 2 bases from V and 6 bases from J; junction bases left unmatched: 6. This CDR3 contains 15 residues. CDR1 is SGHKS, CDR2 YYEKEE, per germline (reference sequence). The CDR3 coding sequence is TGTGCCAGCAGCTTATCGCGGGGGGGCATCAATGAGCAGTTCTTC. It translates to CASSLSRGGINEQFF. Supplemented by reference TRBV5-5 and TRBJ2-1, the full variable domain reads DAGVTQSPTHLIKTRGQQVTLRCSPISGHKSVSWYQQVLGQGPQFIFQYYEKEERGRGNFPDRFSARQFPNYSSELNVNALLLGDSALYLCASSLSRGGINEQFFGPGTRLTVL.

The chain joins TRBV27 to TRBJ2-1, with D perhaps being TRBD1 or TRBD2 (5 bases each). The V end was cut by 2 bases, the J end by 11 bases, with 22 bases between. This CDR3 is 16 amino acids long. Germline V CDR1 and CDR2: MNHEY, SMNVEV (reference sequence). CDR3 bases: TGTGCCAGCAGTTTAGATGGGCTCGTCGTGGGACCCAAGCAGTTCTTC. It yields the protein CASSLDGLVVGPKQFF.

The J gene is TRBJ2-3, the V gene TRBV2, with 12 bases that match TRBD2. The J segment lost 5 bases and the V segment lost 8 bases, leaving 11 bases of the junction unmatched. CDR3 length equals 16 residues. Germline V CDR1 and CDR2: SNHLY, FYNNEI. The CDR3 loop reads CASDWASGGAVDTQYF. As DNA, the CDR3 is TGTGCCAGCGATTGGGCTAGCGGGGGGGCGGTAGATACGCAGTATTTT.

This chain joins TRBV4-1 and TRBJ2-5, with TRBD2 identical over 14 bases. V was clipped by 6 bases and J by 4 bases; unmatched bases: 7. CDR3 length: 16 amino acids. The germline CDR1 and CDR2 sequences are MGHRA and YSYEKL. The CDR3 DNA reads TGCGCCAGCAGGGGACTAGCGGGAGTTATGGGAGAGACCCAGTACTTC. This sequence encodes CASRGLAGVMGETQYF.